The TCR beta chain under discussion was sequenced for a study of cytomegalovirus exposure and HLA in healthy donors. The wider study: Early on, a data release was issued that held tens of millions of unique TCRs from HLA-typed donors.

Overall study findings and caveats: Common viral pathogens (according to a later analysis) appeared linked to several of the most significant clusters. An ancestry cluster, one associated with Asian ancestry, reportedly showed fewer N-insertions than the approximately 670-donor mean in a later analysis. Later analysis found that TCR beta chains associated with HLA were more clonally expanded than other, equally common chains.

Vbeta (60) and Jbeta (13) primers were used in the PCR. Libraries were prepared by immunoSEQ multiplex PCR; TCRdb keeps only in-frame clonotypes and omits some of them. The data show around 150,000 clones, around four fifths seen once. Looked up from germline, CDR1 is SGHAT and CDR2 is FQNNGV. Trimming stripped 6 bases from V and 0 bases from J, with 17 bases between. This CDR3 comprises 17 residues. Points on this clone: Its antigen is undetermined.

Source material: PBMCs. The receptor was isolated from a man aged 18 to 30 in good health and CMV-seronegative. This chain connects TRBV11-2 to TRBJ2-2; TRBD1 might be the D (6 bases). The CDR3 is CASRPVRRTANTGELFF. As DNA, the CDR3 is TGTGCCAGCAGACCCGTCCGACGGACAGCGAACACCGGGGAGCTGTTTTTT.